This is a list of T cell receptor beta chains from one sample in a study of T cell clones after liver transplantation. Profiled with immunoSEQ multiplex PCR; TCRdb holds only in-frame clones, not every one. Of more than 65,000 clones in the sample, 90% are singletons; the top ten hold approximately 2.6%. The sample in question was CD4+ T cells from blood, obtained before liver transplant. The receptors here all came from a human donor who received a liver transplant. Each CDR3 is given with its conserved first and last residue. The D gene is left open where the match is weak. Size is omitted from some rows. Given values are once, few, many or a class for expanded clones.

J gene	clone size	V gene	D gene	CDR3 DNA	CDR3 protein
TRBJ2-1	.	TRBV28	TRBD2	TGTGCCAGCACCATAGTAGGGTGGCGGGAGGGCCGGGATGAGCAGTTCTTC	CASTIVGWREGRDEQFF
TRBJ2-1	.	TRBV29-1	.	TGCAGCGTTGAATCAAGGAGGGGCGAGCAGTTCTTC	CSVESRRGEQFF
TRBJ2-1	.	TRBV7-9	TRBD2	TGTGCCAGCAGCCAAGGGGCGGGACTAGCGGCCTACAATGAGCAGTTCTTC	CASSQGAGLAAYNEQFF
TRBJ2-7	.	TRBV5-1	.	TGCGCCAGCAGCCTCCTAGGGTCCTACGAGCAGTACTTC	CASSLLGSYEQYF
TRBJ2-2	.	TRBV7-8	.	TGTGCCAGCAGCTTAGTGGGGGGAAGCAGCGCCGGGGAGCTGTTTTTT	CASSLVGGSSAGELFF
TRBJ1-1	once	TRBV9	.	TGTGCCAGCAGCGTCCTATCGGGGCTGGGCACTGAAGCTTTCTTT	CASSVLSGLGTEAFF
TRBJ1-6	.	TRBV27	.	TGTGCCAGCAGTCCGAGGGCCATAACCGCTTCACCCCTCCACTTT	CASSPRAITASPLHF
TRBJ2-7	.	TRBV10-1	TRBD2	TGCGCCAGCACCCAACGGGAGGCGACCTACGAGCAGTACTTC	CASTQREATYEQYF
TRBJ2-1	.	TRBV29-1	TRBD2	TGCAGAGCTATGGGGGGGAACAATGAGCAGTTCTTC	CRAMGGNNEQFF
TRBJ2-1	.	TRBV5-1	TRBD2	TGCGCCAGTGCCGAAAGGGGACTAGCGGGAGGAGGGGATGAGCAGTTCTTC	CASAERGLAGGGDEQFF
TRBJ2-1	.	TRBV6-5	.	TGTGCCAGCAGTCAACCGGGGAGTCCCTACAATGAGCAGTTCTTC	CASSQPGSPYNEQFF
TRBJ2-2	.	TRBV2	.	TGTGCCAGCAGTGGGACTTCCACCGGGGAGCTGTTTTTT	CASSGTSTGELFF
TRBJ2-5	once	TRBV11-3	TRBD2	TGTGCCAGCAGCTTATGGGGGAGGGGACAAGAGACCCAGTACTTC	CASSLWGRGQETQYF
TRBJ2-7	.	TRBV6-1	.	TGTGCCAGCAGTGAAGCCCCAGGAGACTACGAGCAGTACTTC	CASSEAPGDYEQYF
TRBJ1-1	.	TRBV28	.	TGTGCCAGCAGTTTAGGATGGGACCCCGAAGGGAACACTGAAGCTTTCTTT	CASSLGWDPEGNTEAFF
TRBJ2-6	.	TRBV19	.	TGTGCCAGTAGTCCCATTAGCGCTGGGGCCAACGTCCTGACTTTC	CASSPISAGANVLTF
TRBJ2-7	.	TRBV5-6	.	TGTGCCAGCAGCTTGGGGAGTAGGGGCGAGCAGTACTTC	CASSLGSRGEQYF
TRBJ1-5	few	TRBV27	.	TGTGCCAGCAGTTTAGGTCCGAATCAGCCCCAGCATTTT	CASSLGPNQPQHF
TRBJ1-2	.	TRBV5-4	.	TGTGCCAGCAGCGCACAGGGTTTGAATGGCTACACCTTC	CASSAQGLNGYTF
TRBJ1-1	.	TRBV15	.	TGTGCCACCAACCGACAGACTCCGCTGGAGACTGAAGCTTTCTTT	CATNRQTPLETEAFF
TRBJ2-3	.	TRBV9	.	TGTGCCAGCAGCCCTTGGAGGGGCGGAGCAGATACGCAGTATTTT	CASSPWRGGADTQYF
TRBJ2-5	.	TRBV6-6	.	TGTGCCAGCAGCCTGGCCCAAGAGACCCAGTACTTC	CASSLAQETQYF
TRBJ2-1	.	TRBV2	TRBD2	TGTGCCAGCAGTGGGGGCGGACTAGCGGGAGTAAATGAGCAGTTCTTC	CASSGGGLAGVNEQFF
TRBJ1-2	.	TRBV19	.	TGTGCCAGTAGTAGCGGAAAGGGCCGGCCGGGGGTAGGCTACACCTTC	CASSSGKGRPGVGYTF
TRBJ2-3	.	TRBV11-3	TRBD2	TGTGCCAGCAGCTTAGATCTAATAAAGAGAGCGGGAACCACAGATACGCAGTATTTT	CASSLDLIKRAGTTDTQYF
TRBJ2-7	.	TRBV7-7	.	TGTGCCAGTCCCTCCCATTCCTACGAGCAGTACTTC	CASPSHSYEQYF
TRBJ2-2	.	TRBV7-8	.	TGTGCCAGCACCCAGGGCCTCGTCAACACCGGGGAGCTGTTTTTT	CASTQGLVNTGELFF
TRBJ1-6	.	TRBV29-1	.	TGCAGCGTGGGAGCTGGGGGGAGATCACCCCTCCACTTT	CSVGAGGRSPLHF
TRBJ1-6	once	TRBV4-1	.	TGCGCCAGCAGCCAAGTTCCAGGGGTGGGTTCACCCCTCCACTTT	CASSQVPGVGSPLHF
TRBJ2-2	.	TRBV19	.	TGTGCCAGTAGTGCCACCCTCAGACTCGGAAACACCGGGGAGCTGTTTTTT	CASSATLRLGNTGELFF
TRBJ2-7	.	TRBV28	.	TGTGCCAGCAGCGACGGGACCCTCTCCTACGAGCAGTACTTC	CASSDGTLSYEQYF
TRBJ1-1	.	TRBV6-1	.	TGTGCCAGCAGTGTTGGAGGTGGCAGGAACACTGAAGCTTTCTTT	CASSVGGGRNTEAFF
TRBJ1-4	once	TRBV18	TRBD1	TGTGCCAGCTCACCGGTTACCGGGACAGCGCCTGAAAAACTGTTTTTT	CASSPVTGTAPEKLFF
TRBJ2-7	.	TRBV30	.	TGTGCCTGGAGTGTAGGCACCTACGAGCAGTACTTC	CAWSVGTYEQYF
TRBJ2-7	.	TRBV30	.	TGTGCCTGGAGGGGGAGACAGCTCTACGAGCAGTACTTC	CAWRGRQLYEQYF
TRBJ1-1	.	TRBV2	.	TGTGCCAGCAGCGGTGACGCGTACACTGAAGCTTTCTTT	CASSGDAYTEAFF
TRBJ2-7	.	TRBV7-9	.	TGTGCCAGCAGCTTAATAGGAGGGGACGAGCAGTACTTC	CASSLIGGDEQYF
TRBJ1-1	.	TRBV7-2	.	TGTGCCAGCAGCCCCGCCGGGGTGGGCACTGAAGCTTTCTTT	CASSPAGVGTEAFF
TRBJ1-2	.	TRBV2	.	TGTGCCAGCAGTGCCCTACTCCTCTACACCTTC	CASSALLLYTF
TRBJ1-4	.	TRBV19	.	TGTGCCAGTAGTATACTGGCAGGGCTATCTGAAAAACTGTTTTTT	CASSILAGLSEKLFF
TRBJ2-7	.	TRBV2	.	TGTGCCAGCAGTGACCAGGGGTCTACCTACGAGCAGTACTTC	CASSDQGSTYEQYF
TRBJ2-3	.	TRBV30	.	TGTGCCTGGAGTGTAGGGAACACAGATACGCAGTATTTT	CAWSVGNTDTQYF
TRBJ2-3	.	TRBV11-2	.	TGTGCCAGCAGCTTAGTAGATGGACCCAAAATAGGAACGCAGTATTTT	CASSLVDGPKIGTQYF
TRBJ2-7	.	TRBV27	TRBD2	TGTGCCAGCAGTTCCATGGTAGCGGGAGTTAAGTACTTC	CASSSMVAGVKYF
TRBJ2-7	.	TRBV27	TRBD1	TGTGCCAGCAGTCGAACCGGGACAGTATACGAGCAGTACTTC	CASSRTGTVYEQYF
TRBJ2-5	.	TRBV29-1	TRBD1	TGCAGCGCCGGGACAGGGCAAGAGACCCAGTACTTC	CSAGTGQETQYF